What follows are 31 T cell receptor beta chains derived from one specimen sequenced in a study of T cells in Graves' hyperthyroidism and ophthalmopathy. TCR beta CDR3 region amplification was performed from RNA transcripts. First-round RT-PCR of the TCR CDR3 relied on the HTBI primer set. TCRdb recomputed calls from the multiplex PCR reads with MiXCR, one row per CDR3 protein. Among about 600,000 distinct CDR3 sequences listed, 12% to 15% were seen once. The source material was blood. The receptors stem from a young woman with Graves' ophthalmopathy.

The table lists this clonotype with many counts. The J gene is TRBJ2-3, the V gene TRBV20-1, with D perhaps TRBD1 (6 bases). Trimming pared 6 bases from V and 2 bases from J, leaving 15 bases between. This CDR3 is 14 amino acids long. Germline lookup yields CDR1 DFQATT and CDR2 SNEGSKA (reference sequence). CDR3: CSAQRGSDTDTQYF. For the CDR3, the DNA is TGCAGTGCCCAGAGGGGGTCTGACACAGATACGCAGTATTTT.

This clonotype was recorded many times. V gene TRBV20-1 combines with J gene TRBJ1-2; 7 bases are a match to TRBD1. Germline V gives CDR1 DFQATT, CDR2 SNEGSKA (reference sequence). This CDR3 is 12 amino acids long. The CDR3 sequence: CRPGGGDYGYTF. CDR3 nucleotide sequence: TGCAGGCCAGGGGGGGGCGACTATGGCTACACCTTC.

This clonotype has ten or more counts. The chain combines TRBV2 with TRBJ2-5, with 7 bases that match TRBD2. This CDR3 comprises 11 residues. The ends lost 6 bases at V and 8 bases at J; junction bases unmatched: 3. CDR1 and CDR2 (germline): SNHLY, FYNNEI. The CDR3 bases are TGTGCCAGCAGGGGGAGGGGTACCCAGTACTTC. The encoded protein is CASRGRGTQYF.

CDR3 protein: CASSSGGQAFF. Here the CDR3 DNA reads TGTGCCAGCAGCTCCGGGGGGCAGGCTTTCTTT. The chain uses TRBV11-3 and TRBJ1-1; TRBD1 might be the D (6 bases). This CDR3 has 11 residues. V dropped 4 bases and J dropped 11 bases, with 11 bases sitting between them. The germline V gene has CDR1 SGHNT and CDR2 YENEEA.

This clonotype was seen at least ten times. The chain has TRBV28 and TRBJ2-7; TRBD2 aligns across 7 bases. After removal of 10 bases from V and 4 bases from J, the junction contained 13 bases not matched to a gene. CDR1 is MDHEN and CDR2 is SYDVKM in the germline V gene. There are 14 residues in the CDR3. The CDR3 DNA reads as TGTGCCACCACGACGGCTAGCGGAGATTACGAGCAGTACTTC. It specifies CATTTASGDYEQYF. The whole variable domain, remainder taken from reference TRBV28 and TRBJ2-7, is DVKVTQSSRYLVKRTGEKVFLECVQDMDHENMFWYRQDPGLGLRLIYFSYDVKMKEKGDIPEGYSVSREKKERFSLILESASTNQTSMYLCATTTASGDYEQYFGPGTRLTVT.

This clonotype was recorded at least ten times. The rearrangement links TRBV6-2 or TRBV6-3 to TRBJ2-2; 12 nucleotides match TRBD2. Looked up from germline, CDR1 is MNHEY and CDR2 is SVGEGT. Trimming removed 6 bases from V and 0 bases from J; junction bases left unmatched: 5. The CDR3 spans 17 residues. As DNA, the CDR3 is TGTGCCAGCAGAGGCGGACTAGCGGGACCGAACACCGGGGAGCTGTTTTTT. Encoded protein: CASRGGLAGPNTGELFF.

V gene TRBV5-8 combines with J gene TRBJ1-4, with D unresolved. CDR1 is SGHTS and CDR2 is YDEGEE in the germline V gene. V lost 7 bases to trimming and J lost 8 bases, with 15 bases between them. This CDR3 has 13 amino acids. CDR3 in amino acids: CASRASHGEKLFF. DNA of the CDR3: TGTGCCAGCCGAGCCAGCCACGGGGAAAAACTGTTTTTT.

This clonotype was seen many times. The chain is built from TRBV7-2 and TRBJ1-5, with no clear D. Deletions cut 5 bases from V and 0 bases from J, with 8 bases between. The CDR3 is made up of 14 amino acids. Germline V gene lookup returns CDR1 SGHTA and CDR2 FQGNSA. CDR3 protein: CASSGAYSNQPQHF. The CDR3 DNA is TGTGCCAGCAGCGGCGCGTATAGCAATCAGCCCCAGCATTTT.

This clonotype was counted at least ten times. The chain uses TRBV30 and TRBJ1-5; no definite D call. Germline V gene sequence: CDR1 GTSNPN, CDR2 SVGIG (reference sequence). Between the trimmed V and J ends, which lost 3 bases and 3 bases, there was a span of 6 bases. The CDR3 covers 12 residues. CDR3 sequence: CAWSRNNQPQHF. The CDR3 nucleotides are TGTGCCTGGAGCAGGAACAATCAGCCCCAGCATTTT.

As regards this clonotype: A clone one base away is much larger, so this may be a read error. The chain employs TRBV6-4 and TRBJ2-7; D tentatively fits TRBD1 or TRBD2 (5 bases each). CDR3 length equals 14 residues. Per the germline V gene, CDR1 is MRHNA and CDR2 is SNTAGT. DNA for the CDR3: TGTGTCAGCAGTTACGGGGCCCCGGCCTACGAGCAGTACTTC. Protein product: CVSSYGAPAYEQYF.

This clonotype showed up many times. V usage is TRBV20-1 and J usage is TRBJ2-7; D remains unclear. CDR1 DFQATT and CDR2 SNEGSKA come from the germline V gene (reference sequence). The CDR3 loop spans 13 amino acids. V was clipped by 0 bases and J by 2 bases, with 8 bases between them. The CDR3 nucleotides read TGCAGTGCTAGAGAAATGGGGACCTACGAGCAGTACTTC. Its protein product is CSAREMGTYEQYF.

This clonotype occurred a few times. The J gene is TRBJ1-4, the V gene TRBV7-9; maybe TRBD1 (5 bases). CDR1 is SEHNR and CDR2 is FQNEAQ in the germline V gene (reference sequence). The CDR3 runs 12 residues. The ends were cut back, 1 base at V and 11 bases at J, with 8 bases in the middle. CDR3 bases: TGTGCCAGCAGCTTAGGGGACGGGAAACTGTTTTTT. It yields the protein CASSLGDGKLFF.

This clonotype has ten or more counts. CDR3 in DNA: TGCAGTGCTCCGGACAGGGAATCCTCCTACGAGCAGTACTTC. Translation: CSAPDRESSYEQYF. The chain combines TRBV20-1 with TRBJ2-7; TRBD1 matches 8 bases. Per germline, CDR1 DFQATT and CDR2 SNEGSKA (reference sequence). This CDR3 comprises 14 residues. The V gene end was trimmed by 5 bases and the J gene end by 0 bases; junction bases not matched to a gene: 6.

This clonotype has at least ten counts. The chain carries TRBV20-1 and TRBJ2-1; TRBD2 matches at 11 bases. CDR1 DFQATT and CDR2 SNEGSKA come from the germline V gene (reference sequence). V shed 3 bases and J 0 bases; nucleotides not matched to a gene: 13. CDR3 length: 19 residues. The chain's CDR3 is CSARATSGRTTSSYNEQFF. CDR3 DNA sequence: TGCAGTGCTAGGGCAACTAGCGGGAGAACGACTAGCTCCTACAATGAGCAGTTCTTC.

This clonotype has a handful of counts. The genes are TRBV27 and TRBJ1-2, with 8 bases identical to TRBD1. The length of the CDR3 is 16 residues. V dropped 5 bases and J dropped 0; count of bases not matched to a gene: 8. The V gene's germline CDR1 is MNHEY and CDR2 SMNVEV (reference sequence). The CDR3 region has the DNA TGTGCCAGCAGTATCTCCAGGGGGCAGACTAACTATGGCTACACCTTC. Protein product: CASSISRGQTNYGYTF.

This clonotype showed up many times. The V call is TRBV11-2, the J call TRBJ2-1, with 7 positions matching TRBD1. There are 16 residues in the CDR3. Germline assignment: CDR1 SGHAT and CDR2 FQNNGV. V dropped 1 base and J dropped 9; count of bases not matched to a gene: 12. CDR3: CASSLVILRGHGEQFF. Written as DNA, the CDR3 is TGTGCCAGCAGCTTAGTGATCCTGAGGGGGCATGGTGAGCAGTTCTTC.

This clonotype was counted ten times or more. The genes are TRBV2 and TRBJ2-7; D not resolved. V was clipped by 2 bases and J by 3 bases, with 5 bases between them. This CDR3 region has 12 residues. Germline CDR1 is SNHLY and CDR2 is FYNNEI. This CDR3 is CASSEYSYEQYF. DNA for the CDR3: TGTGCCAGCAGTGAATATAGCTACGAGCAGTACTTC.

This clonotype was counted many times. The chain couples TRBV7-9 to TRBJ2-1, with TRBD2 matching 8 bases. The ends lost 4 bases at V and 2 bases at J; junction bases unmatched: 7. The CDR3 loop spans 16 amino acids. Germline V gene data show CDR1 as SEHNR and CDR2 as FQNEAQ (reference sequence). The CDR3 region has the DNA TGTGCCAGCAGCTCCCAGCGGGAGACGCCCTACAATGAGCAGTTCTTC. The encoded protein is CASSSQRETPYNEQFF.

This clonotype showed up many times. The chain joins TRBV2 to TRBJ2-5; a possible D gene is TRBD2 (6 bases). This CDR3 region has 14 residues. Per the germline V gene, CDR1 is SNHLY and CDR2 is FYNNEI. V shed 4 bases and J shed 1 base, with 10 bases lying between them. The CDR3 region has the DNA TGTGCCAGCAGTGTCCTCGGGGGCCAAGAGACCCAGTACTTC. It codes for CASSVLGGQETQYF.

This clonotype was recorded many times. The chain couples TRBV6-5 to TRBJ1-1; TRBD1 might be the D (6 bases). The CDR3 totals 17 residues. Deletions cut 1 base from V and 1 base from J, with 16 bases between. Per the germline V gene, CDR1 is MNHEY and CDR2 is SVGAGI. The CDR3 protein is CASSYLGGGGTNTEAFF. Here the CDR3 DNA reads TGTGCCAGCAGTTACTTGGGGGGGGGGGGCACGAACACTGAAGCTTTCTTT.

The sample holds many counts of this clonotype. This rearrangement joins TRBV30 to TRBJ1-1; 11 nucleotides line up with TRBD1. J gave up 7 bases and V 5 bases, and 6 bases lay outside the gene matches. The length of the CDR3 is 13 residues. Germline values: CDR1 GTSNPN, CDR2 SVGIG (reference sequence). The CDR3 nucleotides are TGTGCCTGGGGACAGGGGGCACCGGTTGAAGCTTTCTTT. Protein sequence: CAWGQGAPVEAFF.

As to this clonotype: A much bigger clone sits one base away, suggesting this may be a read error. This chain joins TRBV18 and TRBJ1-4; D ambiguous. Germline V gene lookup returns CDR1 KGHSH and CDR2 LQKENI. This CDR3 comprises 14 residues. CDR3 nucleotides: TGTGCCAGCTCACCGGCCAGCCTTAATGAAAAACCGTTTTTT. This sequence encodes CASSPASLNEKPFF.

This clonotype occurred a few times. V is TRBV28 and J is TRBJ2-2; D call uncertain. CDR1 is MDHEN, CDR2 SYDVKM, per germline. The CDR3 sequence is 17 residues long. V was pared by 2 bases and J by 3 bases, with 16 bases between. The CDR3 loop reads CASSLRLRQMYTGELFF. For the CDR3, the DNA is TGTGCCAGCAGTTTAAGGTTACGGCAGATGTACACCGGGGAGCTGTTTTTT.

This clonotype occurred many times. The rearrangement joins TRBV28 to TRBJ2-7; D unclear. Germline-derived CDR1 and CDR2 are MDHEN and SYDVKM. V lost 6 bases, J lost 1 base, and 7 bases lay in between. This CDR3 has 12 amino acids. This CDR3 is CASSPVSYEQYF. The CDR3 DNA follows: TGTGCCAGCAGCCCAGTTTCCTACGAGCAGTACTTC.

The V gene is TRBV7-2, the J gene TRBJ2-6, with D perhaps matching TRBD1 (6 bases). V was clipped by 4 bases and J by 0 bases, with 16 bases between them. The CDR3 runs to 18 residues. Germline V gene lookup returns CDR1 SGHTA and CDR2 FQGNSA. CDR3 in DNA: TGTGCCAGCAGCTCCGAGGGGGTCTCCTTCTCTGGGGCCAACGTCCTGACTTTC. It specifies CASSSEGVSFSGANVLTF.

This clonotype showed up many times. V and J are TRBV18 and TRBJ1-1; D uncertain. V was trimmed by 2 bases and J by 0 bases, leaving 10 bases between them. CDR1 and CDR2 from the germline V gene are KGHSH and LQKENI. The CDR3 sequence is 15 residues long. The CDR3 reads CASSPGVLLNTEAFF. CDR3 bases: TGTGCCAGCTCACCAGGGGTCCTCCTGAACACTGAAGCTTTCTTT.

The chain links TRBV5-6 to TRBJ2-7; 7 nucleotides agree with TRBD1. From germline, CDR1 is SGHDT and CDR2 YYEEEE. With 4 bases clipped from V and 3 bases from J, the junction kept 7 bases outside the gene matches. The CDR3 loop spans 14 amino acids. DNA for the CDR3: TGTGCCAGCAGCAATGTCCGGGACAGCTACGAGCAGTACTTC. It is translated as CASSNVRDSYEQYF.

This clonotype occurred many times. J is TRBJ1-6 and V is TRBV3-1; TRBD1 is a possible D gene (6 bases). The CDR3 spans 14 residues. Deletions cut 1 base from V and 8 bases from J, with 9 bases between. The germline V gene encodes CDR1 LGHDT and CDR2 YNNKEL (reference sequence). The CDR3 nucleotides are TGTGCCAGCAGCCAAGGACAGGACCATTCACCCCTCCACTTT. Its translation: CASSQGQDHSPLHF.

The genes are TRBV6-1 and TRBJ2-2; D might be TRBD1 (5 bases). CDR3 length equals 17 residues. Between the trimmed V and J ends, which lost 5 bases and 0 bases, there was a span of 16 bases. CDR1 and CDR2 (germline): MNHNS, SASEGT. The CDR3 reads CASSSLTGFANTGELFF. The CDR3 DNA is TGTGCCAGCAGTTCCCTAACAGGATTCGCGAACACCGGGGAGCTGTTTTTT.

This clonotype appeared many times. J is TRBJ2-7 and V is TRBV7-2, with D perhaps matching TRBD1 (5 bases). The CDR3 extends over 12 amino acids. CDR1 SGHTA and CDR2 FQGNSA come from the germline V gene. V was clipped by 3 bases and J by 7 bases, with 10 bases between them. DNA of the CDR3: TGTGCCAGCAGCTTGAAGGGGCGGGAGCAGTACTTC. Protein product: CASSLKGREQYF.

This clonotype was counted at least ten times. The chain recombines TRBV2 with TRBJ1-1; 7 positions match TRBD1. J lost 3 bases, V lost 11 bases, and 9 bases had no gene match. Germline-derived CDR1 and CDR2 are SNHLY and FYNNEI. CDR3 length: 13 residues. This chain's CDR3 is CASRGLGDTEAFF. For the CDR3, the DNA is TGTGCCTCGAGGGGGCTAGGGGACACTGAAGCTTTCTTT. The full variable domain, rest sourced from reference TRBV2 and TRBJ1-1, is EPEVTQTPSHQVTQMGQEVILRCVPISNHLYFYWYRQILGQKVEFLVSFYNNEISEKSEIFDDQFSVERPDGSNFTLKIRSTKLEDSAMYFCASRGLGDTEAFFGQGTRLTVV.